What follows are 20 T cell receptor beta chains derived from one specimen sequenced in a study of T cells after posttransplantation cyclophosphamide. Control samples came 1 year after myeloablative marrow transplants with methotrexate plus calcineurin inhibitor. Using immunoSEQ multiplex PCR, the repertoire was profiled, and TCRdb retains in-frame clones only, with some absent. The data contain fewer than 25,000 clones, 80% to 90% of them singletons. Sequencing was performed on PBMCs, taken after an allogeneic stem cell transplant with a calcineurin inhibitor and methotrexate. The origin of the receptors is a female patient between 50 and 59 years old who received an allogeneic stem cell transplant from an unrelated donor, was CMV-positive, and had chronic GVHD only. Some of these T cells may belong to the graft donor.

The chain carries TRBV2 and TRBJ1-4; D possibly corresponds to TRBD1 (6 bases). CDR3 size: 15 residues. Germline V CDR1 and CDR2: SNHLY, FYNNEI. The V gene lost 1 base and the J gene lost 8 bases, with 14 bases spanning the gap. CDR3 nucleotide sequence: TGTGCCAGCAGTGAAGAAATGGGGGCGATGGAAAAACTGTTTTTT. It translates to CASSEEMGAMEKLFF.

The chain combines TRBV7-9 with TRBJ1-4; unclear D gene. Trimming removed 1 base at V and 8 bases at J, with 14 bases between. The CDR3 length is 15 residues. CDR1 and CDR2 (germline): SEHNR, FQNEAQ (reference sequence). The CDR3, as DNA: TGTGCCAGCAGCTTAGAGGCGGGTTCTGAAGAAAAACTGTTTTTT. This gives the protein CASSLEAGSEEKLFF.

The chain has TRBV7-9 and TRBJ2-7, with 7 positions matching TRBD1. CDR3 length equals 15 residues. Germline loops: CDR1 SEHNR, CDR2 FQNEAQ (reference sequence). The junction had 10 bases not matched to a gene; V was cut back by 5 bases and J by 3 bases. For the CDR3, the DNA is TGTGCCAGCAGCCCCGGGACAGCCAGGGACTACGAGCAGTACTTC. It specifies CASSPGTARDYEQYF.

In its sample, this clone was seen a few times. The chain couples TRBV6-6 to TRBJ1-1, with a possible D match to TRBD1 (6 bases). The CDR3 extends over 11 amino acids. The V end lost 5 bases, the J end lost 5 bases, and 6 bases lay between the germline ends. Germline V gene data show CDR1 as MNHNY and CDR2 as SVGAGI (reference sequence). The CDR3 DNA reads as TGTGCCAGCAGTCAGGGGACTGAAGCTTTCTTT. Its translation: CASSQGTEAFF.

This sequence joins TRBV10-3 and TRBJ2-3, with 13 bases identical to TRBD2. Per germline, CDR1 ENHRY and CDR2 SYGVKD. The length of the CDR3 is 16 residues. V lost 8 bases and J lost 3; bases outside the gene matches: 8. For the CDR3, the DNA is TGTGCCATCGCCGGACTAGCGGGAGTGGAGACAGATACGCAGTATTTT. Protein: CAIAGLAGVETDTQYF.

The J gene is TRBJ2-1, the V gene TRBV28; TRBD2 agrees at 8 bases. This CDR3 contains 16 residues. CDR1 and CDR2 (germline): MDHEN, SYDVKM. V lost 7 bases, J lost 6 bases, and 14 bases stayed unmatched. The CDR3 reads CASTSRGVAGINEQFF. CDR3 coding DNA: TGTGCCAGCACCTCCCGGGGGGTAGCGGGAATCAATGAGCAGTTCTTC. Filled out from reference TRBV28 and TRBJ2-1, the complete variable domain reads DVKVTQSSRYLVKRTGEKVFLECVQDMDHENMFWYRQDPGLGLRLIYFSYDVKMKEKGDIPEGYSVSREKKERFSLILESASTNQTSMYLCASTSRGVAGINEQFFGPGTRLTVL.

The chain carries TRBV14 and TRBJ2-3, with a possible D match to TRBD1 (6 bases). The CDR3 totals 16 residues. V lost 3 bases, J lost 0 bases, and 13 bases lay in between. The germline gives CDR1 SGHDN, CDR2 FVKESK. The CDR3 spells CASSQWTALSTDTQYF. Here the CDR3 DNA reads TGTGCCAGCAGCCAGTGGACAGCCCTTAGCACAGATACGCAGTATTTT. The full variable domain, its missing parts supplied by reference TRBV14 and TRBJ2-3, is EAGVTQFPSHSVIEKGQTVTLRCDPISGHDNLYWYRRVMGKEIKFLLHFVKESKQDESGMPNNRFLAERTGGTYSTLKVQPAELEDSGVYFCASSQWTALSTDTQYFGPGTRLTVL.

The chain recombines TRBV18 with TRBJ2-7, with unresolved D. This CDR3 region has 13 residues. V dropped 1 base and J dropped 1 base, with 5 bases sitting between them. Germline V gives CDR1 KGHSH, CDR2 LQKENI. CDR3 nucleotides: TGTGCCAGCTCACCACTCAGATCCTACGAGCAGTACTTC. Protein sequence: CASSPLRSYEQYF. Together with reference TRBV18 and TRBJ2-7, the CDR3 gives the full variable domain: NAGVMQNPRHLVRRRGQEARLRCSPMKGHSHVYWYRQLPEEGLKFMVYLQKENIIDESGMPKERFSAEFPKEGPSILRIQQVVRGDSAAYFCASSPLRSYEQYFGPGTRLTVT.

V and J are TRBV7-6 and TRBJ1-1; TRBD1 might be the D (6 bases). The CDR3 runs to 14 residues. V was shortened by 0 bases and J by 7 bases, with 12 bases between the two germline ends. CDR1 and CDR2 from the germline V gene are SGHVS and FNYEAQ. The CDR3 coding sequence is TGTGCCAGCAGCTTAGCTCCAGGGGTTAGTGAAGCTTTCTTT. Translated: CASSLAPGVSEAFF.

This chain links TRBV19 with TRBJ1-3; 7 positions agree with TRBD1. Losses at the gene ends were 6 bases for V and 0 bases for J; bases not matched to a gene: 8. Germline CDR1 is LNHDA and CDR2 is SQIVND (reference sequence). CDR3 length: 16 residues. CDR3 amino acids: CASRLQGTSSGNTIYF. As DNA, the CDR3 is TGTGCCAGTAGACTACAGGGGACAAGCTCTGGAAACACCATATATTTT.

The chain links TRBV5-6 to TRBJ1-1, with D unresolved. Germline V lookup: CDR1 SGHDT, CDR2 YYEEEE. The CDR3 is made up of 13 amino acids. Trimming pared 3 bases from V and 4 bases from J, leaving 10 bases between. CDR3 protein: CASSSGWGTEAFF. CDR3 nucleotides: TGTGCCAGCAGCTCGGGGTGGGGCACTGAAGCTTTCTTT.

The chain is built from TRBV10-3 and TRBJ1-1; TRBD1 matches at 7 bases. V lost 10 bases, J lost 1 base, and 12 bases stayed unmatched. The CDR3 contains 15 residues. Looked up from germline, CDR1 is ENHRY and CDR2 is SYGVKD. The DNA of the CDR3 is TGTGCCACTACGATTCGACAGGGAGGGAACACTGAAGCTTTCTTT. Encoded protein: CATTIRQGGNTEAFF.

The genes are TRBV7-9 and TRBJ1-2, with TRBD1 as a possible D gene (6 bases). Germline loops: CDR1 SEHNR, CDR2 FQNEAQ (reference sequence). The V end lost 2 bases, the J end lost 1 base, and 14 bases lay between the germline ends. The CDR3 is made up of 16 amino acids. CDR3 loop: CASSLLQGGLNYGYTF. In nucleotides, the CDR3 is TGTGCCAGCAGCTTATTACAGGGAGGGCTTAACTATGGCTACACCTTC.

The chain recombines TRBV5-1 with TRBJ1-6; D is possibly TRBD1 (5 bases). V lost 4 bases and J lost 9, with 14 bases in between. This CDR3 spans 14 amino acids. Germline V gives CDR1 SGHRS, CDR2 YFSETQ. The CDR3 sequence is CASSAGTGGSPLHF. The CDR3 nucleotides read TGCGCCAGCAGCGCCGGGACGGGAGGTTCACCCCTCCACTTT.

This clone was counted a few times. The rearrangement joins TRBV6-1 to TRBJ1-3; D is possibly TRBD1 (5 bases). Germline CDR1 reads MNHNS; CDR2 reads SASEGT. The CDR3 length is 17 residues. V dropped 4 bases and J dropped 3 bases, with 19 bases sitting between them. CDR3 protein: CASSGGDLVSYGNTIYF. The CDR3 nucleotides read TGTGCCAGCAGTGGGGGGGACCTAGTTTCTTATGGAAACACCATATATTTT.

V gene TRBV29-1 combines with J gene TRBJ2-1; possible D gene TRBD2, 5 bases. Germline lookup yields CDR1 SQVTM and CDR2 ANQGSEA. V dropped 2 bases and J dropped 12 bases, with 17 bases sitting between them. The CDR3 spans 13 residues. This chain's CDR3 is CSVEPRTLTMQFF. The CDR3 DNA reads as TGCAGCGTTGAACCGCGGACTCTGACAATGCAGTTCTTC.

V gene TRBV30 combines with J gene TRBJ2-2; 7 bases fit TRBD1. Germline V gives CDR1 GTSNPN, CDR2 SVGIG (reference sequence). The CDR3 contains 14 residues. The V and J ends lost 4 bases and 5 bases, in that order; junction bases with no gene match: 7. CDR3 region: CAWTRQGRTGELFF. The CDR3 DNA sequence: TGTGCCTGGACCAGACAGGGTAGGACCGGGGAGCTGTTTTTT.

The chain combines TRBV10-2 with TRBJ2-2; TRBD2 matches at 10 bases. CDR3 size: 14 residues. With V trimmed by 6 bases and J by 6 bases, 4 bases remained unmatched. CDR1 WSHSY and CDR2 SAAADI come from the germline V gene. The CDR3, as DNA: TGCGCCAGCAGCGCTAGCGGGAGACCCGGGGAGCTGTTTTTT. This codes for CASSASGRPGELFF.

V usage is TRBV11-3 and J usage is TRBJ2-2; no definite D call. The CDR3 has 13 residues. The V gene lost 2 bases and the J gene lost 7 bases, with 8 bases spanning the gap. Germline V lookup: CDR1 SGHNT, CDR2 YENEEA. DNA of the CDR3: TGTGCCAGCAGCTTACTGAGTCGCGGGGAGCTGTTTTTT. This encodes CASSLLSRGELFF.

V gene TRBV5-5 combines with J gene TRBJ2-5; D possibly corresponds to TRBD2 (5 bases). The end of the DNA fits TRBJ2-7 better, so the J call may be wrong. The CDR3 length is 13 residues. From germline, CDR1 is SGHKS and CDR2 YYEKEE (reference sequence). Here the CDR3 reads CASSLNGLYEQYF. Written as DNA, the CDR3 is TGTGCCAGCAGCTTAAACGGACTCTACGAGCAGTACTTC.